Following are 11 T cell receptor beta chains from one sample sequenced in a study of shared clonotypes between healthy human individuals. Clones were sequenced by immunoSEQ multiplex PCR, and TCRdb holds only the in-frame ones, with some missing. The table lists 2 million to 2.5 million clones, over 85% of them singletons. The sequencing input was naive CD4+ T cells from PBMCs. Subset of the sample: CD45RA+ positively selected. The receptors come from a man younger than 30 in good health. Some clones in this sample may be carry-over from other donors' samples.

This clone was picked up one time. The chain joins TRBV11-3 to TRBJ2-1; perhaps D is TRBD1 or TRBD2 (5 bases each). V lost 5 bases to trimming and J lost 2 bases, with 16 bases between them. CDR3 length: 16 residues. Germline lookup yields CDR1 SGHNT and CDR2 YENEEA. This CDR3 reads CASSQEVGPTYNEQFF. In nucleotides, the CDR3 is TGTGCCAGCAGCCAAGAAGTGGGACCAACCTACAATGAGCAGTTCTTC.

In nucleotides, the CDR3 is TGTGCCAGCAGGGACAGTGGGATCTATGGCTACACCTTC. Translating gives CASRDSGIYGYTF. The V and J genes are TRBV6-5 and TRBJ1-2; tentative D call: TRBD1 (6 bases). Germline-derived CDR1 and CDR2 are MNHEY and SVGAGI. Between the trimmed V and J ends, which lost 6 bases and 4 bases, there was a span of 12 bases. The CDR3 has 13 amino acids.

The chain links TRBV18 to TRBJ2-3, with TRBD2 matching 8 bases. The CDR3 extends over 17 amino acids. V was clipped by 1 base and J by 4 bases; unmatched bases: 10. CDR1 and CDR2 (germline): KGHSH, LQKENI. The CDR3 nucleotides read TGTGCCAGCTCACCACAGAGGAGACTAGCGAACCCAGATACGCAGTATTTT. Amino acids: CASSPQRRLANPDTQYF.

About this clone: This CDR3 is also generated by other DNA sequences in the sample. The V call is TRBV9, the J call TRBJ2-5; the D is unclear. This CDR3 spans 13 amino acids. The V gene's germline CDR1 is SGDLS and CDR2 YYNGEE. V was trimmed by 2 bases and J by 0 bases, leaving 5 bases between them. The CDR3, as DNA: TGTGCCAGCAGCGTGGGGTACCAAGAGACCCAGTACTTC. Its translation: CASSVGYQETQYF.

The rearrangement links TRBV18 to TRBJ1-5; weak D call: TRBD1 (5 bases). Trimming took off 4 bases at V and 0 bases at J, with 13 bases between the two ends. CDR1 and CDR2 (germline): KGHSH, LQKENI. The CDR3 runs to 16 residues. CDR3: CASSRTGMGSNQPQHF. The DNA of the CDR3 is TGTGCCAGCTCACGTACAGGAATGGGTAGCAATCAGCCCCAGCATTTT. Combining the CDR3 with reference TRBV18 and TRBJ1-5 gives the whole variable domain NAGVMQNPRHLVRRRGQEARLRCSPMKGHSHVYWYRQLPEEGLKFMVYLQKENIIDESGMPKERFSAEFPKEGPSILRIQQVVRGDSAAYFCASSRTGMGSNQPQHFGDGTRLSIL.

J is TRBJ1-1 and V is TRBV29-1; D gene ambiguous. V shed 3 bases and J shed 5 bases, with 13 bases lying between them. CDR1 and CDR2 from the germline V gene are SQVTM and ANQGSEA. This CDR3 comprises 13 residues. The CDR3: CSVEGLRKTEAFF. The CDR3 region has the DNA TGCAGCGTTGAGGGTTTACGGAAGACTGAAGCTTTCTTT.

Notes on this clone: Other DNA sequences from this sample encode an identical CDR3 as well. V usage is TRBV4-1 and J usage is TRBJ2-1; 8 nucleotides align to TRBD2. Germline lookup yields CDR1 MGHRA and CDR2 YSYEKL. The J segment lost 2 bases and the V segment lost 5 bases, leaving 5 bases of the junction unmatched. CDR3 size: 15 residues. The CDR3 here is CASSLSGGTYNEQFF. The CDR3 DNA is TGCGCCAGCAGCTTAAGCGGGGGCACCTACAATGAGCAGTTCTTC.

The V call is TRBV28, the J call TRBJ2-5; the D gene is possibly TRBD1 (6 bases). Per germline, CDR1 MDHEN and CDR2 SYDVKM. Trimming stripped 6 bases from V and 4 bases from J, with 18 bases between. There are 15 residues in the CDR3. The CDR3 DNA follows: TGTGCCAGCAGCCCTGGGACATCCCAGGGAGAGACCCAGTACTTC. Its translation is CASSPGTSQGETQYF.

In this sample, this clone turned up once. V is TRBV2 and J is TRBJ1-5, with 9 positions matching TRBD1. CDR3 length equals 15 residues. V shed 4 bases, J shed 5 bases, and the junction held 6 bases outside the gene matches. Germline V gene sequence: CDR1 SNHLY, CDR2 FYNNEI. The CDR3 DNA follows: TGTGCCAGCAGTGGGACAGGGGCGCGATATCAGCCCCAGCATTTT. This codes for CASSGTGARYQPQHF.

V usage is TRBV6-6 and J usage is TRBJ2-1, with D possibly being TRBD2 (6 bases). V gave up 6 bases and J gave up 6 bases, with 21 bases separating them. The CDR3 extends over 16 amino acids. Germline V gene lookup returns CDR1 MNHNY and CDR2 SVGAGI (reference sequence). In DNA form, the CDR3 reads TGTGCCAGCAGCCGCCTAGCCGGGAGAAATAGCAATGAGCAGTTCTTC. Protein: CASSRLAGRNSNEQFF.

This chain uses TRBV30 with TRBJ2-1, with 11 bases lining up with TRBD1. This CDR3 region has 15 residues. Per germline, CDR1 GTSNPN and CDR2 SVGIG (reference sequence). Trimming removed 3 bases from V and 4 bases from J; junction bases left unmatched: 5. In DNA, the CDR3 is TGTGCCTGGAGCGCGGGACAGGGGGTTTACAATGAGCAGTTCTTC. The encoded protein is CAWSAGQGVYNEQFF.